The rows below give T cell receptor beta chains drawn from one sample of a study of blood T cell repertoires in COVID-19. The assay was immunoSEQ multiplex PCR, and TCRdb's table has in-frame clones only and misses some. The sample shows around 97,000 clones, roughly 90% of them seen only once. The sample was peripheral blood. Every receptor here comes from an older woman with acute or convalescent COVID-19. CDR3s include the opening cysteine and the closing phenylalanine or tryptophan. A D gene is named only where the DNA matches it firmly. Clone size appears in some rows only: once, few, many, or a class for an expanded clone.

-	TRBJ2-2	TRBV6-6	-	TGTGCCAGCTGGTCGGCCGGGGAGCTGTTTTTT	CASWSAGELFF
-	TRBJ2-1	TRBV6-5	-	TGTGCCAGCAGGATGATTACTAGCAATGAGCAGTTCTTC	CASRMITSNEQFF
-	TRBJ2-5	TRBV14	-	TGTGCCAGCAGCCAAATCACAGCCCGGGGGACCCAGTACTTC	CASSQITARGTQYF
TRBD2	TRBJ2-1	TRBV25-1	-	TGTGCCAGCGGGGGGGTAGGCCCAGGTGAGCAGTTCTTC	CASGGVGPGEQFF
TRBD2	TRBJ2-1	TRBV7-3	-	TGTGCCAGCAGCCCCGGGGCGGGGGGCTTTGAGCAGTTCTTC	CASSPGAGGFEQFF
-	TRBJ2-2	TRBV5-1	-	TGCGCCAGCAGCTCATCCCCCGGGAGAGACACCGGGGAGCTGTTTTTT	CASSSSPGRDTGELFF
-	TRBJ1-5	TRBV30	-	TGTGCCTGGAGTGGGGGGGGCCGGGGGGGAGCCCAGCATTTT	CAWSGGGRGGAQHF
-	TRBJ2-1	TRBV7-2	-	TGTGCCAGCAGCTCAGAGCCGGCCGCGGTACCCCGAGGTGAGCAGTTCTTC	CASSSEPAAVPRGEQFF
-	TRBJ1-2	TRBV19	-	TGTGCCAGTAGTATAGGTGGTCCTACCTATGGCTACACCTTC	CASSIGGPTYGYTF
TRBD1	TRBJ1-1	TRBV3-1/TRBV3-2	-	TGTGCCAGCAGCCTTGGACAGGGTGGGACTGAAGCTTTCTTT	CASSLGQGGTEAFF
TRBD1	TRBJ1-2	TRBV15	-	TGTGCCACCAGGGACAGGGCTCTTGTGGGTAACTATGGCTACACCTTC	CATRDRALVGNYGYTF
-	TRBJ2-7	TRBV18	-	TGTGCCAGCTCACCACAGCCCTCAACCTCCTACGAGCAGTACTTC	CASSPQPSTSYEQYF
-	TRBJ1-3	TRBV11-2	once	TGTGCCAGCAGCTTAGGGCGGCGGGGTCAGGCGGGAAACACCATATATTTT	CASSLGRRGQAGNTIYF
TRBD2	TRBJ2-1	TRBV29-1	-	TGCAGCGTTGACGGACTAGCGGGAAACTACAATGAGCAGTTCTTC	CSVDGLAGNYNEQFF
TRBD1	TRBJ2-7	TRBV5-1	-	TGCGCCAGCAGCGTCAAAGGACAGGGCTACGAGCAGTACTTC	CASSVKGQGYEQYF
TRBD1	TRBJ1-5	TRBV30	-	TGTGCCTGGAGCGGACAGGGGGCCAGGGAGCCCCAGCATTTT	CAWSGQGAREPQHF
-	TRBJ2-7	TRBV19	-	TGTGCCAGTAGTACCCTGGACAGCCAGAGCTACGAGCAGTACTTC	CASSTLDSQSYEQYF
TRBD1	TRBJ2-6	TRBV7-6	-	TGTGCCAGCAGCTTACGGCCTCAGGGGGCTGGGGCCAACGTCCTGACTTTC	CASSLRPQGAGANVLTF
-	TRBJ2-2	TRBV7-9	once	TGTGCCAGCAGCTTATTAACCGGGGAGCTGTTTTTT	CASSLLTGELFF
-	TRBJ1-5	TRBV3-1/TRBV3-2	-	TGTGCCAGCAGAGGGGGTACCAATCAGCCCCAGCATTTT	CASRGGTNQPQHF
TRBD2	TRBJ2-7	TRBV6-2/TRBV6-3	-	TGTGCCAGCAGTTACCCGGACTCGGAGAGGGACTACTCCTACGAGCAGTACTTC	CASSYPDSERDYSYEQYF
-	TRBJ2-2	TRBV20-1	-	TGCAGTGCTAGTAGAGCCGACACCGGGGAGCTGTTTTTT	CSASRADTGELFF
-	TRBJ1-1	TRBV30	-	TGTGCCTGGAGTCGGGGTACTGTTGAAGCTTTCTTT	CAWSRGTVEAFF
-	TRBJ2-3	TRBV27	-	TGTGCCAGCAGTTTCGGGTCAGCTAGCACAGATACGCAGTATTTT	CASSFGSASTDTQYF
-	TRBJ1-2	TRBV24-1	-	TGTGCCACCAGTGGGGACATATCCTACACCTTC	CATSGDISYTF
-	TRBJ2-2	TRBV7-8	once	TGTGCCAGCAGCAGTTTTCCGGGACAAAAGAACACCGGGGAGCTGTTTTTT	CASSSFPGQKNTGELFF